Below are 13 T cell receptor beta chains sequenced from a single sample in a study of T cell responses to AZD1222 COVID-19 vaccine. Sequenced by immunoSEQ multiplex PCR; TCRdb stores in-frame clones only, minus some. Of more than 75,000 clones listed, around 88% are singletons. The sequences come from peripheral blood, collected on day 0 of AZD1222 vaccination. Source of these receptors: an adult in good health.

Details on this clone: Its ends do not fully match the called genes, so a read error is possible. The chain carries TRBV6-5 and TRBJ2-1; D is unresolved. This CDR3 has 15 amino acids. The germline V gene has CDR1 MNHEY and CDR2 SVGAGI. CDR3 sequence reads: CASSYSRSENSEWLF. CDR3 coding DNA: TGTGCCAGCAGTTACTCGAGATCTGAGAACAGCGAGTGGCTCTTC.

The rearrangement joins TRBV19 to TRBJ2-7; 8 bases fit TRBD2. This CDR3 has 15 residues. V gave up 5 bases and J gave up 2 bases; unmatched junction bases: 8. Germline values: CDR1 LNHDA, CDR2 SQIVND (reference sequence). The CDR3 spells CASSEPGTRAYEQYF. CDR3 bases: TGTGCCAGTAGTGAGCCCGGGACTAGAGCCTACGAGCAGTACTTC.

This clone was observed a few times. The chain couples TRBV5-4 to TRBJ2-7, with TRBD1 matching 7 bases. CDR3 length equals 15 residues. V lost 3 bases, J lost 1 base, and 7 bases stayed unmatched. Germline-derived CDR1 and CDR2 are SGHNT and YYREEE (reference sequence). This CDR3 is CASSYFGTDSYEQYF. CDR3 DNA sequence: TGTGCCAGCAGCTATTTCGGGACAGATTCCTACGAGCAGTACTTC.

The V and J genes are TRBV2 and TRBJ2-5; D not certain. The germline V and J ends were trimmed by 4 bases and 5 bases, with 11 bases remaining between them. The length of the CDR3 is 13 residues. Per germline, CDR1 SNHLY and CDR2 FYNNEI. The DNA of the CDR3 is TGTGCCAGCAGTGCACACCCTAAGGAGACCCAGTACTTC. Its translation is CASSAHPKETQYF.

The CDR3 DNA sequence: TGTGCCTGGAGTGGACAGGGAGGTGGCTACACCTTC. Translated, it gives CAWSGQGGGYTF. The chain links TRBV30 to TRBJ1-2, with 7 bases lining up with TRBD1. V gave up 1 base and J gave up 7 bases; unmatched junction bases: 3. Germline CDR1 reads GTSNPN; CDR2 reads SVGIG (reference sequence). CDR3 length: 12 residues. Using reference TRBV30 and TRBJ1-2 for the parts outside the CDR3, the full variable domain is SQTIHQWPATLVQPVGSPLSLECTVEGTSNPNLYWYRQAAGRGLQLLFYSVGIGQISSEVPQNLSASRPQDRQFILSSKKLLLSDSGFYLCAWSGQGGGYTFGSGTRLTVV.

V usage is TRBV4-3 and J usage is TRBJ1-4; 9 nucleotides line up with TRBD1. The CDR3 has 15 residues. Trimming removed 1 base from V and 6 bases from J; junction bases left unmatched: 3. Germline V gene data show CDR1 as LGHNA and CDR2 as YSLEER. In DNA form, the CDR3 reads TGCGCCAGCAGCCAAGGAGGGACAGGGTATGAAAAACTGTTTTTT. Translating it yields CASSQGGTGYEKLFF.

The CDR3 loop is CATTLAGGRQETQYF. Here the CDR3 DNA reads TGTGCCACCACCCTAGCGGGAGGGCGTCAAGAGACCCAGTACTTC. The chain combines TRBV15 with TRBJ2-5; TRBD2 matches at 12 bases. The length of the CDR3 is 15 residues. V lost 7 bases and J lost 2; bases outside the gene matches: 5. Germline V gene lookup returns CDR1 LNHNV and CDR2 YYDKDF (reference sequence).

The genes are TRBV5-1 and TRBJ1-6; D perhaps matches TRBD1 (5 bases). The CDR3 consists of 13 residues. Germline CDR1 reads SGHRS; CDR2 reads YFSETQ. V was trimmed by 3 bases and J by 6 bases, leaving 7 bases between them. The CDR3 region has the DNA TGCGCCAGCAGCTCGGACACTAATTCACCCCTCCACTTT. Its protein is CASSSDTNSPLHF.

This chain links TRBV6-4 with TRBJ2-3; no clear D. This CDR3 has 14 residues. The V end was cut by 3 bases, the J end by 0 bases, with 7 bases between. Germline V gene data show CDR1 as MRHNA and CDR2 as SNTAGT. The CDR3 protein is CASSEGFSTDTQYF. The CDR3 DNA reads as TGTGCCAGCAGTGAAGGATTTAGCACAGATACGCAGTATTTT.

The chain uses TRBV5-1 and TRBJ1-1; D remains ambiguous. Germline assignment: CDR1 SGHRS and CDR2 YFSETQ. This CDR3 has 14 amino acids. V was cut by 0 bases and J by 0 bases, with 6 bases left in between. The CDR3 bases are TGCGCCAGCAGCTTGGCCGGCATGAACACTGAAGCTTTCTTT. The encoded protein is CASSLAGMNTEAFF.

CDR3: CASSPPSGGLSYEQYF. The DNA for the CDR3 is TGTGCCAGCTCACCGCCCAGTGGCGGACTCTCCTACGAGCAGTACTTC. The V call is TRBV18, the J call TRBJ2-7; maybe TRBD2 (5 bases). The CDR3 covers 16 residues. CDR1 and CDR2 from the germline V gene are KGHSH and LQKENI. Trimming removed 3 bases from V and 0 bases from J, with 15 bases in between.

The chain employs TRBV24-1 and TRBJ2-1; 9 nucleotides match TRBD2. The V and J ends lost 3 bases and 5 bases, in that order; junction bases with no gene match: 7. From germline, CDR1 is KGHDR and CDR2 SFDVKD. There are 16 residues in the CDR3. The DNA for the CDR3 is TGTGCCACCAGTGATCCTAGCGGGAAGTTTCACAATGAGCAGTTCTTC. Amino acid sequence: CATSDPSGKFHNEQFF.

The CDR3 coding sequence is TGTGCTAGTGCTCCCCCGGGGGGCCGTCAGCCCCAGCATTTT. Encoded protein: CASAPPGGRQPQHF. This rearrangement joins TRBV12-5 to TRBJ1-5; D might be TRBD1 (6 bases). This CDR3 has 14 amino acids. Germline CDR1 and CDR2: LGHNT and FRNRAP. V was trimmed by 7 bases and J by 6 bases, leaving 16 bases between them.